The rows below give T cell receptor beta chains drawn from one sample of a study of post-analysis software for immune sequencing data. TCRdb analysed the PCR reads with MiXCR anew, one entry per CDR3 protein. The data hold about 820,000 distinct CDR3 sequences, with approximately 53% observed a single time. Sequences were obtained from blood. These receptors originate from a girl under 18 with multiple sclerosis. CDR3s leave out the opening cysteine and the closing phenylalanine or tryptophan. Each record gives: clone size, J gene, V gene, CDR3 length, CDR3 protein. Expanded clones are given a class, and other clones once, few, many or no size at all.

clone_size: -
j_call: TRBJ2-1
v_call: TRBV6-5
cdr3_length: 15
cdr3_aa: ASSFPMWRGIDNEQF

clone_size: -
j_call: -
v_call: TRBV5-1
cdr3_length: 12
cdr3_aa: ASSPEERGETQY

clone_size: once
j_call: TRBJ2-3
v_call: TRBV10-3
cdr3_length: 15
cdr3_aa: AISITSGGLFTDTQY

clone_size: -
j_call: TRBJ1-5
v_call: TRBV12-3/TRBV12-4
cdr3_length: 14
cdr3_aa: ASSPQGGGLNQPQH

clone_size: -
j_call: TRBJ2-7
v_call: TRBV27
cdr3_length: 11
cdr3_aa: ATLSYNSYEQY

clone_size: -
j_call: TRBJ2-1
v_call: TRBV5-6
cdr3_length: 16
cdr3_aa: ASSLEVLALSSYNEQF

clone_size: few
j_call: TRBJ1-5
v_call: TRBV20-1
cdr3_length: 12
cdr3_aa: SARGTGEYQPQH

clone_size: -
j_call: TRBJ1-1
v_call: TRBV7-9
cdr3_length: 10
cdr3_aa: ASSAQGSEAF

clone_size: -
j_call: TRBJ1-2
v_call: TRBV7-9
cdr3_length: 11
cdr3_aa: ASSLVGQAVYT

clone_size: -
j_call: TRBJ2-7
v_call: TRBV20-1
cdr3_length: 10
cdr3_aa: SASNYSGEQY

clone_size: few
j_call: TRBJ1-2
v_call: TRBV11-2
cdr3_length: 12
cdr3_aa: ASSWDRANYGYT

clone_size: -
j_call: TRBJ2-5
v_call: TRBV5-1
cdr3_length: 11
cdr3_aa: ASRPDTGRTQY

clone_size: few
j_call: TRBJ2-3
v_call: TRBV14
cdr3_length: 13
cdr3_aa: ASSPGPPSTDTQY

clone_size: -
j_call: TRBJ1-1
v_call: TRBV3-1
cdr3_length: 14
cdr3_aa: ASSPSGQGMNTEAF

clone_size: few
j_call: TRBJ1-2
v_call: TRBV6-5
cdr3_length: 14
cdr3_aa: ASSSHRTALHNGYT

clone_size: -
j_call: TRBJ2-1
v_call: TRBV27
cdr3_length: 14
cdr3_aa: ASSLFGTGNPNEQF

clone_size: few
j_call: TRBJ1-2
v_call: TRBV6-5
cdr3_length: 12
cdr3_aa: ASSYRPWNYGYT

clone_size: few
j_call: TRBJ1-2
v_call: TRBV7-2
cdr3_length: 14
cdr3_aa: ASSFGQEEVWDGYT

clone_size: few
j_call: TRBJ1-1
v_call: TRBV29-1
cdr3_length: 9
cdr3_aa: SVQSDLEAF

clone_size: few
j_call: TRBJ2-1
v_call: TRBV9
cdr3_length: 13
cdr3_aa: ASSRGGDSYNEQF

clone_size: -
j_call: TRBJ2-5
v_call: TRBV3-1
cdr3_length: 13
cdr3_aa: ASSQDRDLEETQY

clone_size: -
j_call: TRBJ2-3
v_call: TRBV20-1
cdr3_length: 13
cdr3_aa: SASRAGGSVDTQY

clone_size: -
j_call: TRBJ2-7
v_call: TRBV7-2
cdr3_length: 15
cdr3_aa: ASSLGVLGPSSYEQY

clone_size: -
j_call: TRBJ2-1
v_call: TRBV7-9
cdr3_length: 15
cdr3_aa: ASSLAFRGGPYNEQF

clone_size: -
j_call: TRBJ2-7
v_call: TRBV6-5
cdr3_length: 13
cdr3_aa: ASSPPGGRRYEQY

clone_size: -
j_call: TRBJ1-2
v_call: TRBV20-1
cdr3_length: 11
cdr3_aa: SASGESGYGYT

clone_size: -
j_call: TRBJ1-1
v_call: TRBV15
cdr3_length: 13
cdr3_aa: ATSRGQGWVAEAF

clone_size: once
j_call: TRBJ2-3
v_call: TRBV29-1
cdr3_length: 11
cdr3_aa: SHSAGVADTQY

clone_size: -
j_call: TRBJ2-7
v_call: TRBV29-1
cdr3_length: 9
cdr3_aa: SVTILEEQY

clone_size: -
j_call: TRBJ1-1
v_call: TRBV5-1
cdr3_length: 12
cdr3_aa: ASSPRQDKGRAF

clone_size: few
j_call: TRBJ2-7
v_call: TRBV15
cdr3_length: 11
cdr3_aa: ATRGQNSYEQY

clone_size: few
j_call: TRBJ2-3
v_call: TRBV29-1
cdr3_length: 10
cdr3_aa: SVLRLGDTQY

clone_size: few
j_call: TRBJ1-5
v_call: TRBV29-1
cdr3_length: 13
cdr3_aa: SVEVAGESNQPQH

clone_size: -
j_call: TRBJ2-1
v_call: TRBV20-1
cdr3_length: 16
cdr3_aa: SARTGALAGGRYNEQF

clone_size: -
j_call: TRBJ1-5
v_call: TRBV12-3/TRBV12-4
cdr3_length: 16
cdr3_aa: ASSHLAGGSGSNQPQH